Presented here are 3 T cell receptor beta chains from one specimen sequenced in a study of blood T cell repertoires in COVID-19. Only in-frame clones appear in the TCRdb table, and some are missing; sequencing was by immunoSEQ multiplex PCR. The sample includes some 110,000 clones, around nine tenths of them seen just once. Sequencing was done on a sample of peripheral blood. The source of these receptors is a middle-aged man with acute or convalescent COVID-19.

The chain recombines TRBV5-1 with TRBJ2-3; 9 bases fit TRBD1. The J segment lost 3 bases and the V segment lost 5 bases, leaving 16 bases of the junction unmatched. The CDR3 covers 18 residues. Per the germline V gene, CDR1 is SGHRS and CDR2 is YFSETQ. The CDR3 coding sequence is TGCGCCAGCAGACCCACGCAACCCGGGACAGGGAATACAGATACGCAGTATTTT. It encodes CASRPTQPGTGNTDTQYF.

This clone was seen a single time. The rearrangement links TRBV5-4 to TRBJ2-1; D perhaps matches TRBD1 (6 bases). The ends were cut back, 5 bases at V and 7 bases at J, with 10 bases in the middle. Germline CDR1 and CDR2: SGHNT and YYREEE (reference sequence). CDR3 length equals 12 residues. CDR3 loop: CASSLGGNEQFF. The CDR3 nucleotides read TGTGCCAGCAGTCTAGGGGGAAATGAGCAGTTCTTC.

The genes are TRBV5-1 and TRBJ2-3, with 8 nucleotides matching TRBD1. The ends lost 5 bases at V and 0 bases at J; junction bases unmatched: 5. Looked up from germline, CDR1 is SGHRS and CDR2 is YFSETQ. The CDR3 covers 15 residues. Here the CDR3 DNA reads TGCGCCAGCAGGGATGGGACAGGTAGCACAGATACGCAGTATTTT. Amino acid sequence: CASRDGTGSTDTQYF.